This TCR beta chain was obtained from a study of post-analysis software for immune sequencing data. Study-level results: When patients were compared with controls, 4 or 5 TRBV segments were more frequent, TRBV5-6, TRBV5-1 and TRBV20-1 among them. When the samples were clustered directly with F measure, those that had been prepared in the same batch showed strong co-clustering.

V trimming: 6 bases; J trimming: 5 bases; junction bases outside the gene matches: 6. CDR3 length: 13 amino acids. Germline CDR1 SQVTM, CDR2 ANQGSEA. Unique-molecular-identifier-tagged TCR beta cDNA libraries were used. One entry per CDR3 protein results from TCRdb running MiXCR on the PCR reads. The repertoire holds 150,000 to 200,000 distinct CDR3 sequences, with over 25% as singletons. This clonotype was counted many times. Its antigen is undetermined. The clonotype comes from a girl between 5 and 17 years old with multiple sclerosis. The gene calls are TRBV29-1 and TRBJ2-2, with 7 bases matching TRBD1. The sample was blood. CDR3 amino acids: CSVGTEGTGELFF. The DNA for the CDR3 is TGCAGCGTCGGGACAGAAGGAACCGGGGAGCTGTTTTTT.